Sequencing of this T cell receptor beta chain was carried out in a study of T cell responses to AZD1222 COVID-19 vaccine (dated by TCRdb to the early 2020s). Turning to the overall study: AZD1222 recipients given second doses at about 4 weeks or at about 12 weeks were pooled, since spike-specific TCR depth and breadth were not found to differ between the two schedules. TCR sequencing was performed for about 250 trial participants, of whom about 200 were given two doses of AZD1222 and approximately 25 were given two doses of MenACWY control vaccine. Trial participants were enrolled into age subgroups of 18-55, 56-69 and 70-plus years, which contained around 150, 29 and 61 TCR-sequenced participants, respectively. What the work shows at the level of the full study, not this receptor alone: In the small 56-69-year group, the increase in depth fell short of significance, most likely because of low power. Only five or six AZD1222 recipients were SARS-CoV-2 seropositive at baseline, limiting conclusions about previously exposed vaccinees. Vaccine-associated CD4 TCRs spanned the whole spike protein, with dominant responses in regions 160-218 and 743-854. Reportedly, close to half of the unique spike-specific TCRs recognized epitopes lying outside the regions that are mutated in the B.1.351 and B.1.1.7 variants. Participants were mostly white British and included more females than males, and it was suggested by the authors that clonal diversity may have been underestimated. Because no day 14 peak-response samples were available, the repertoires could be characterized only after the peak T cell response. After two AZD1222 doses, both the breadth and the depth of spike-specific TCRs were significantly higher than at day 0 and than in MenACWY recipients.

The germline V gene supplies CDR1 SGDLS and CDR2 YYNGEE. V is reduced by 0 bases and J by 13 bases, leaving a spacing of 14 bases between them. Taken from cysteine to phenylalanine, the CDR3 has 13 residues. Just CDR3 DNA is preserved here, 39 bases in frame from base 1. The time point label on this specimen signifies: baseline before first vaccination. Samples from vaccinated people were obtained from the UK trials COV001 and COV002, which included a single-blind randomized controlled phase 2/3 trial of AZD1222 (ChAdOx1 nCoV-19) in healthy adults. For TCRbeta chain sequencing, PBMC samples were collected from trial participants at day 0 and at day 28 after the second dose. Regarding this clone: Which antigen it targets is not known. No quality values exist for individual bases; no much larger clone is one base distant.

The CDR3 regions of human TCRbeta chains were analyzed by immunosequencing. As for the original processing: Repertoire TCRs were matched against a reference library of SARS-CoV-2-specific TCRs generated with the MIRA antigen-specificity platform. Breadth was defined as the fraction of unique TCRs that were SARS-CoV-2-associated, and depth was defined as the fraction of total T cells that were SARS-CoV-2-associated. Each spike-specific TCR was assigned to its reactive spike region and to a CD4 or CD8 class using the MIRA data. Log10-transformed breadth and depth values were compared by one-way ANOVA with Sidak's multiple comparisons tests. TCRdb holds this immuneACCESS table with in-frame rearrangements only. Some clones are missing; in checked studies, unresolved V genes explain under half, and the rest has no known cause. V and J calls plus clone size are reproduced from that table; the DNA served to infer D and trimming. The sample table records about 110,000 clones; less than 95% of these occur just once. The biggest ten clones account for roughly 7.8% of the sample.

This sequence uses TRBV9 and TRBJ2-1, with TRBD2 perhaps the D gene, on 5 matching bases. The sequence came from an adult in good health. Sequencing was performed on peripheral blood, taken on day 0 of AZD1222 vaccination. The nucleotides are TGTGCCAGCAGCGTAGGACATCCGGGGTTACAGTTCTTC. This codes for CASSVGHPGLQFF.